The clone carrying this TCR beta chain was counted at least ten times. As yet, its antigen is unknown. TCR beta CDR3 regions were amplified from RNA transcripts. The primer set for the first-round RT-PCR of the TCR CDR3 was HTBI. TCRdb redid the calling of the multiplex PCR reads with MiXCR, one entry per CDR3 protein. Seen here are 500,000 to 600,000 distinct CDR3 sequences, around 45% observed once, and the top ten hold around 19%. The data originate from a study of T cells in Graves' hyperthyroidism and ophthalmopathy. CDR1 is DFQATT and CDR2 is SNEGSKA in the germline V gene (reference sequence). V shed 4 bases, J shed 3 bases, and the junction held 7 bases outside the gene matches. The CDR3 contains 14 residues. The study, taken as a whole, reports: A model using 13 V-J features told ophthalmopathy apart from stable hyperthyroidism. Appearing also in blood were most of the thyroid clonotypes expanded above 0.001.

Sequencing was performed on peripheral blood or thyroid tissue (not recorded which). The rearrangement uses TRBV20-1 and TRBJ2-7, with 9 nucleotides matching TRBD2. This sequence originates from an adult woman with Graves' disease, either hyperthyroidism or ophthalmopathy (not recorded which). The CDR3 sequence: CSATLIAGDYEQYF. The CDR3 DNA follows: TGCAGTGCTACCTTGATAGCGGGGGACTACGAGCAGTACTTC.